Described below is a single T cell receptor beta chain sequence and its context. The sample is drawn from a study of cytomegalovirus exposure and HLA in healthy donors. The PCR employed 60 Vbeta primers together with 13 Jbeta primers. Sequencing used immunoSEQ multiplex PCR; TCRdb keeps in-frame clones, though not all of them. The sample holds tens of thousands of clones. Sequenced: PBMCs. The receptor was isolated from a man aged 45-65 years in good health and CMV-seropositive.

CDR3 DNA: TGCAGTCTCGGAGGGCTGGAGACCCAGTACTTC. This encodes CSLGGLETQYF. The chain is built from TRBV20-1 and TRBJ2-5, with a weak D call TRBD2 (6 bases). Trimming left V 8 bases short and J 5 bases short, with 12 bases between. The V gene's germline CDR1 is DFQATT and CDR2 SNEGSKA (reference sequence). The CDR3 covers 11 residues.